The 5 T cell receptor beta chains in this list originate from one sample, sequenced in a study of cytomegalovirus exposure and HLA in healthy donors. Primers: 60 Vbeta forward and 13 Jbeta reverse. Repertoires were generated with immunoSEQ multiplex PCR, while TCRdb's copy carries only in-frame clones and drops some. The data show 150,000 to 200,000 clones, about 80% seen once. Sequenced material: PBMCs. The receptors were sampled from a man aged 18 to 30 in good health and CMV-seropositive.

The chain combines TRBV7-9 with TRBJ2-5; the match to TRBD1 covers 11 bases. Germline V gene lookup returns CDR1 SEHNR and CDR2 FQNEAQ (reference sequence). V lost 5 bases, J lost 3 bases, and 2 bases stayed unmatched. This CDR3 spans 14 amino acids. CDR3 protein: CASSVGQGEETQYF. DNA for the CDR3: TGTGCCAGCAGCGTGGGACAGGGGGAAGAGACCCAGTACTTC.

As DNA, the CDR3 is TGTGCCAGCAGCTTAGTCGTTAGCGGGAGGGCCGGGACCCAGTACTTC. Protein product: CASSLVVSGRAGTQYF. The chain carries TRBV7-2 and TRBJ2-5; 11 bases match TRBD2. The V gene end was trimmed by 1 base and the J gene end by 7 bases; junction bases not matched to a gene: 8. There are 16 residues in the CDR3. The V gene's germline CDR1 is SGHTA and CDR2 FQGNSA.

The V call is TRBV7-8, the J call TRBJ2-3; maybe TRBD1 (5 bases). CDR1 SGHVS and CDR2 FQNEAQ come from the germline V gene. The CDR3 runs to 15 residues. Trimming took 5 bases from V and 0 from J, leaving 12 bases between them. The CDR3 loop is CASSGPGSSTDTQYF. In DNA form, the CDR3 reads TGTGCCAGCAGCGGCCCAGGGTCAAGCACAGATACGCAGTATTTT. The whole variable domain, filled in from reference TRBV7-8 and TRBJ2-3, reads GAGVSQSPRYKVAKRGQDVALRCDPISGHVSLFWYQQALGQGPEFLTYFQNEAQLDKSGLPSDRFFAERPEGSVSTLKIQRTQQEDSAVYLCASSGPGSSTDTQYFGPGTRLTVL.

The chain joins TRBV9 to TRBJ1-1; unclear D gene. Trimming shortened V by 0 bases and J by 4 bases, and 7 bases separated the two germline ends. The CDR3 length is 13 residues. Per the germline V gene, CDR1 is SGDLS and CDR2 is YYNGEE. The CDR3 DNA follows: TGTGCCAGCAGCGTAGCCCCAATCACTGAAGCTTTCTTT. It yields the protein CASSVAPITEAFF. Full variable domain (missing parts from reference TRBV9 and TRBJ1-1): DSGVTQTPKHLITATGQRVTLRCSPRSGDLSVYWYQQSLDQGLQFLIQYYNGEERAKGNILERFSAQQFPDLHSELNLSSLELGDSALYFCASSVAPITEAFFGQGTRLTVV.

This clone was seen a handful of times. As DNA, the CDR3 is TGCGCCAGCAGCCAAGTTGTTATTTCTAGCGGGAGCTTCTCCTACAATGAGCAGTTCTTC. This sequence encodes CASSQVVISSGSFSYNEQFF. The rearrangement joins TRBV4-3 to TRBJ2-1, with TRBD2 identical over 10 bases. The length of the CDR3 is 20 residues. Trimming cost V 1 base and J 0 bases; bases outside gene matches: 12. Germline CDR1 LGHNA, CDR2 YSLEER.